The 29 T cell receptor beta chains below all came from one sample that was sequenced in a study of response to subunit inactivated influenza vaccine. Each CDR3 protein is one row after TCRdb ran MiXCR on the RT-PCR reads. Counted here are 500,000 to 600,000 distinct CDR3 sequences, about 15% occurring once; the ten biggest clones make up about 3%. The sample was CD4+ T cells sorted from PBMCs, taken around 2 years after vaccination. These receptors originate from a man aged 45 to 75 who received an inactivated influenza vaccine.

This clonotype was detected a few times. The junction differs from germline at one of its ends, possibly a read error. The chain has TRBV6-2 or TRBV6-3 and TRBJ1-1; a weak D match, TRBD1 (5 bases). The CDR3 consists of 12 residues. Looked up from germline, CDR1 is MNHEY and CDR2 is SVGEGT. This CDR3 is CASSYSGTPGDF. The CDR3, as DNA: TGTGCCAGCAGTTACTCCGGGACCCCCGGGGACTTT.

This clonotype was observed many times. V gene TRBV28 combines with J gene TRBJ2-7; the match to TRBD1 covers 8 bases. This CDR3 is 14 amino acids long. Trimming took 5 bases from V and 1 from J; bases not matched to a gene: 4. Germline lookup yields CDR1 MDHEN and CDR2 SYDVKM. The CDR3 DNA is TGTGCCAGCAGTGGGACAGGCGGTTCCTACGAGCAGTACTTC. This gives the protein CASSGTGGSYEQYF.

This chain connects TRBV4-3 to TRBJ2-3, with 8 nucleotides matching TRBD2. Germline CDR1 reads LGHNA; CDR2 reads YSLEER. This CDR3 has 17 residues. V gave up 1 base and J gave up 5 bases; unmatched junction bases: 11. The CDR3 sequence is CASSQGGAGEAKDTQYF. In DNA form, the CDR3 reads TGCGCCAGCAGCCAAGGGGGAGCGGGAGAAGCGAAAGATACGCAGTATTTT.

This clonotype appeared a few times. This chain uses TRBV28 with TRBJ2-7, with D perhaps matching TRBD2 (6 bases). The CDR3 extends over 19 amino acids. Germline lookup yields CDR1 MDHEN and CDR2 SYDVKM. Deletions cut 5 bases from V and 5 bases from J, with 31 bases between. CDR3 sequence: CASSPFGFLLAEPVHEQYF. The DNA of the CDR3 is TGTGCCAGCAGTCCGTTCGGATTTCTCTTAGCGGAGCCGGTACACGAGCAGTACTTC.

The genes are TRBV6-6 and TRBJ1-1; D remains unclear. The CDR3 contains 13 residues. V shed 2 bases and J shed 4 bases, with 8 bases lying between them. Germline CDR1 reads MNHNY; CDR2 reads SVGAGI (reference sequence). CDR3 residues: CASSYGGRTEAFF. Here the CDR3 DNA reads TGTGCCAGCAGTTACGGCGGGCGCACTGAAGCTTTCTTT.

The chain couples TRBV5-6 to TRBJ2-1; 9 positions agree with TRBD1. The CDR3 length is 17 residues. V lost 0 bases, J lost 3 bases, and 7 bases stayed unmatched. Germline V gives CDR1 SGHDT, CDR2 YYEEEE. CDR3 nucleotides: TGTGCCAGCAGCTTGGTGAGGTTGGGACAGGGCTACAATGAGCAGTTCTTC. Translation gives CASSLVRLGQGYNEQFF.

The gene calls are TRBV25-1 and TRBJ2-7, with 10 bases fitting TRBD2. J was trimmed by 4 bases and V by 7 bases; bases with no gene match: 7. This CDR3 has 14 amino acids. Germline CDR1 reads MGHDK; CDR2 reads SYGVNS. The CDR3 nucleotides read TGTGCCAGCACGGGACTAGCGAATCCATACGAGCAGTACTTC. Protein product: CASTGLANPYEQYF.

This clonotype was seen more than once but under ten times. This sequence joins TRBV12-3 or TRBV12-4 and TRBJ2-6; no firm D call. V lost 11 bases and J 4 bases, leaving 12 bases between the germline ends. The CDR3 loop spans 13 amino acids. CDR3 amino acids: CAVGDAGANVLTF. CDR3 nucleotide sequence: TGTGCCGTCGGCGACGCCGGGGCCAACGTCCTGACTTTC.

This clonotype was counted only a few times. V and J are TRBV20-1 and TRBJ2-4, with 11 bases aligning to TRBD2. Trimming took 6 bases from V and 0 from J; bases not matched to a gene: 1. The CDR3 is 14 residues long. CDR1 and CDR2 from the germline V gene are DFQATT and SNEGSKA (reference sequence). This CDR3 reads CSALAGGAKNIQYF. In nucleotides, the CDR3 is TGCAGTGCCCTAGCGGGGGGAGCCAAAAACATTCAGTACTTC.

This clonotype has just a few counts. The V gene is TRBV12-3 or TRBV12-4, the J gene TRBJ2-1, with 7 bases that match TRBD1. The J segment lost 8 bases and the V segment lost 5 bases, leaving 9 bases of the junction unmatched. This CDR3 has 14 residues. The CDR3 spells CASSAQGVFDEQFF. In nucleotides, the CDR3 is TGTGCCAGCAGTGCGCAGGGGGTTTTTGATGAGCAGTTCTTC.

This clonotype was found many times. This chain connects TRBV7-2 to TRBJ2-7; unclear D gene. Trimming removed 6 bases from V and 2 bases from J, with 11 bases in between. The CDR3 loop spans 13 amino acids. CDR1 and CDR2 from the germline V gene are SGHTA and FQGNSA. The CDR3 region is CASSLARAYEQYF. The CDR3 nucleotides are TGTGCCAGCAGTTTGGCCAGAGCCTACGAGCAGTACTTC. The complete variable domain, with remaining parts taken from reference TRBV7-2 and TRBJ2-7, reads GAGVSQSPSNKVTEKGKDVELRCDPISGHTALYWYRQSLGQGLEFLIYFQGNSAPDKSGLPSDRFSAERTGGSVSTLTIQRTQQEDSAVYLCASSLARAYEQYFGPGTRLTVT.

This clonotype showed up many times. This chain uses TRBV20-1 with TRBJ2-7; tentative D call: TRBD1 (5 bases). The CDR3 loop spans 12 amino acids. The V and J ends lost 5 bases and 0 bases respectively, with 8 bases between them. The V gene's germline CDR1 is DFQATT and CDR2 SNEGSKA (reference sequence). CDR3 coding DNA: TGCAGTGCTCCGGACACCTCCTACGAGCAGTACTTC. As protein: CSAPDTSYEQYF.

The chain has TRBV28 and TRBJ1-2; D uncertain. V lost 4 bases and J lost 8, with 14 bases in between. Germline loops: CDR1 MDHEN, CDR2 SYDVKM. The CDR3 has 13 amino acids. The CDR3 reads CASSSPGRRGYTF. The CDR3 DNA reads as TGTGCCAGCAGTTCCCCGGGCAGGCGGGGCTACACCTTC.

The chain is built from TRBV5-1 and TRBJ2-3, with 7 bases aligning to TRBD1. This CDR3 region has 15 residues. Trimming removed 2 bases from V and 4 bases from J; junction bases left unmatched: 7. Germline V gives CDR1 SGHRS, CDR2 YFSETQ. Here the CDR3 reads CASSFTLTGADTQYF. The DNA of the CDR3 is TGCGCCAGCAGCTTCACCTTAACAGGGGCAGATACGCAGTATTTT.

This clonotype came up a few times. The DNA for the CDR3 is TGTGCCAGCAGTAGAGAACAGGGGAACTATGGCTACACCTTC. Translating it yields CASSREQGNYGYTF. This sequence joins TRBV12-3 or TRBV12-4 and TRBJ1-2, with 7 bases fitting TRBD1. This CDR3 is 14 amino acids long. Losses at the gene ends were 5 bases for V and 2 bases for J; bases not matched to a gene: 5.

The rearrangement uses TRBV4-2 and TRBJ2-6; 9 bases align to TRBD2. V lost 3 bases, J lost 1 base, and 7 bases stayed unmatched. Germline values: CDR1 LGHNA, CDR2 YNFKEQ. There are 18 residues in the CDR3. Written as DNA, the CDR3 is TGTGCCAGCAGCCAGACTCGCGGGGGGGATTCTGGGGCCAACGTCCTGACTTTC. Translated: CASSQTRGGDSGANVLTF.

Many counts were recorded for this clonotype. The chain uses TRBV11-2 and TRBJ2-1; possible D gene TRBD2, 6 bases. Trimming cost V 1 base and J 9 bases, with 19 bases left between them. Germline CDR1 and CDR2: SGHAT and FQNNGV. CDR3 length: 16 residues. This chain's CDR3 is CASSLGDLAGRSEQFF. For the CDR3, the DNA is TGTGCCAGCAGCTTAGGGGACTTAGCTGGGCGCAGTGAGCAGTTCTTC. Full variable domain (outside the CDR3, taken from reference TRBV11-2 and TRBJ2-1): EAGVAQSPRYKIIEKRQSVAFWCNPISGHATLYWYQQILGQGPKLLIQFQNNGVVDDSQLPKDRFSAERLKGVDSTLKIQPAKLEDSAVYLCASSLGDLAGRSEQFFGPGTRLTVL.

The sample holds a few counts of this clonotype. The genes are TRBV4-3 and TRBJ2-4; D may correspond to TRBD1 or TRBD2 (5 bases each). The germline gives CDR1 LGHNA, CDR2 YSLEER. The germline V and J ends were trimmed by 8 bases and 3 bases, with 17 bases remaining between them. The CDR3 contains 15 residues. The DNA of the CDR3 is TGCGCCAGCTCCCGAGGGGTAGACGGCAAAAACATTCAGTACTTC. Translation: CASSRGVDGKNIQYF.

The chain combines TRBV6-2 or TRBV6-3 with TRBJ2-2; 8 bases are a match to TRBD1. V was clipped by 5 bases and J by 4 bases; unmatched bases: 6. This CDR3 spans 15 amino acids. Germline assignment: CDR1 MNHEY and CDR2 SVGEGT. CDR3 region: CASSRTGRSTGELFF. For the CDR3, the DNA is TGTGCCAGCAGTAGGACAGGGAGGAGCACCGGGGAGCTGTTTTTT.

For the CDR3, the DNA is TGTGCCAGCAGCTCCCGGAACTACAATGAGCAGTTCTTC. This sequence encodes CASSSRNYNEQFF. This chain joins TRBV7-2 and TRBJ2-1; D gene ambiguous. Looked up from germline, CDR1 is SGHTA and CDR2 is FQGNSA. The CDR3 is 13 amino acids. V shed 4 bases and J shed 3 bases, with 7 bases lying between them.

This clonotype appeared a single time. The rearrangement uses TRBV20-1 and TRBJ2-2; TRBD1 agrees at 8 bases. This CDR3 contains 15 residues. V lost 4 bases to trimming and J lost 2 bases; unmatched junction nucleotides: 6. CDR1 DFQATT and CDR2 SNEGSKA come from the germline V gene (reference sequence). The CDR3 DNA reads TGCAGTGCTACCGCGGACAGGGCCAACACCGGGGAGCTGTTTTTT. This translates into CSATADRANTGELFF.

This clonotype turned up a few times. CDR3 region: CASRAGTGPINYGYTF. In DNA, the CDR3 is TGTGCCAGCAGGGCCGGGACAGGGCCTATAAACTATGGCTACACCTTC. This sequence joins TRBV25-1 and TRBJ1-2; 9 nucleotides line up with TRBD1. This CDR3 comprises 16 residues. The ends lost 6 bases at V and 2 bases at J; junction bases unmatched: 10. Germline loops: CDR1 MGHDK, CDR2 SYGVNS.

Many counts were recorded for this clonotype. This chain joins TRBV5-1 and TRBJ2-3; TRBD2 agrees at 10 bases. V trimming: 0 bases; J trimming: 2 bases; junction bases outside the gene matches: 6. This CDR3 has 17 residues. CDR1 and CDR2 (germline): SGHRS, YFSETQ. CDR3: CASSLDPSGGYTDTQYF. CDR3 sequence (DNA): TGCGCCAGCAGCTTGGATCCTAGCGGGGGATACACAGATACGCAGTATTTT.

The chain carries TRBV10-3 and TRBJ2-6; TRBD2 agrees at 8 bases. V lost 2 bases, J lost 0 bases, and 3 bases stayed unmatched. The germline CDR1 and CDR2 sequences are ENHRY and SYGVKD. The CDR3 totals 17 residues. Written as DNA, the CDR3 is TGTGCCATCAGTGAGCCCGGGAGGGCCTCTGGGGCCAACGTCCTGACTTTC. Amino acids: CAISEPGRASGANVLTF.

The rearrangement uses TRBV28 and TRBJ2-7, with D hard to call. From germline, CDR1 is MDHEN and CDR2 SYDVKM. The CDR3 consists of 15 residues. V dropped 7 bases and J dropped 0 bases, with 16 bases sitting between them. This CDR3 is CASKSGGLSSYEQYF. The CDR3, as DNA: TGTGCCAGCAAGTCAGGTGGCTTGAGCTCCTACGAGCAGTACTTC.

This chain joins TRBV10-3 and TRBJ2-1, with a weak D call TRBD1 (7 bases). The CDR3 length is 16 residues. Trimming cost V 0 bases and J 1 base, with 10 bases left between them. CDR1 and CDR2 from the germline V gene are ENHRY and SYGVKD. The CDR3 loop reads CAISESRGTSYNEQFF. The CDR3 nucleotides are TGTGCCATCAGTGAGTCCAGGGGGACTTCCTACAATGAGCAGTTCTTC.

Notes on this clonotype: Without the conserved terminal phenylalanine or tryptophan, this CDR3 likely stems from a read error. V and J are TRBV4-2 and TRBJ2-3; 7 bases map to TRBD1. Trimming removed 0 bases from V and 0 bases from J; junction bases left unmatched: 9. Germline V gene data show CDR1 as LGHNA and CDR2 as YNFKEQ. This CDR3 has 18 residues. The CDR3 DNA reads TGTGCCAGCAGCCAAGACGAACCGGGACAGCTTAGCACAGATACGCAGTATATT. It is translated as CASSQDEPGQLSTDTQYI.

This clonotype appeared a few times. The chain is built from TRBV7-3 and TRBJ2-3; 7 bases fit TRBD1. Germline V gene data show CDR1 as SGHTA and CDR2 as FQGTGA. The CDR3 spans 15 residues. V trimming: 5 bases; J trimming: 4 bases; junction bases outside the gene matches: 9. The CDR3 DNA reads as TGTGCCAGCAGCGCGAACAGGGGTGGAGCAGATACGCAGTATTTT. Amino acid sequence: CASSANRGGADTQYF.

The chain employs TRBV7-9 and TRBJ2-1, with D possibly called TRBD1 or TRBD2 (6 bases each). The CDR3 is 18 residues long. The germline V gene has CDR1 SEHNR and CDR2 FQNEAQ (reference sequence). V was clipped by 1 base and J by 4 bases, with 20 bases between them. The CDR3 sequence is CASSLGPPLRGTYNEQFF. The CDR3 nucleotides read TGTGCCAGCAGCTTAGGCCCCCCATTAAGGGGGACTTACAATGAGCAGTTCTTC. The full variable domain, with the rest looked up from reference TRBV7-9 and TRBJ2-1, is DTGVSQNPRHKITKRGQNVTFRCDPISEHNRLYWYRQTLGQGPEFLTYFQNEAQLEKSRLLSDRFSAERPKGSFSTLEIQRTEQGDSAMYLCASSLGPPLRGTYNEQFFGPGTRLTVL.